This is a list of T cell receptor beta chains from one sample in a study of CD8+ T cells in alopecia areata. Sequencing used immunoSEQ multiplex PCR; TCRdb keeps in-frame clones, though not all of them. The data show a few hundred thousand clones, around two thirds seen once. The sample in question was CD4+ T cells sorted from blood, obtained at week 0. Receptor source: a human donor with alopecia areata. CDR3s include the opening cysteine and the closing phenylalanine or tryptophan. D genes are given only for firm matches. Size is stated for part of the rows, as once, few or many counts, or as a class when the clone is expanded.

V	D	size	J	DNA	CDR3
TRBV30	TRBD1	.	TRBJ1-2	TGTGCCTGGAGTGCCTCAGGGGGCCTTGGCTACACCTTC	CAWSASGGLGYTF
TRBV29-1	.	.	TRBJ1-3	TGCAGCGTTGAGGCTCGGTCAAGGAACACCATATATTTT	CSVEARSRNTIYF
TRBV7-3	TRBD2	.	TRBJ2-3	TGTGCCAGCAGCACAGGACTAGCGGAAGATACGCAGTATTTT	CASSTGLAEDTQYF
TRBV29-1	.	.	TRBJ1-2	TGCAGCGTTGTATCTGGGTCGGATGGCTACACCTTC	CSVVSGSDGYTF
TRBV6-5	.	.	TRBJ2-7	TGTGCCAGCAGTTACTCAACAGGGCGATCCTACGAGCAGTACTTC	CASSYSTGRSYEQYF
TRBV29-1	.	.	TRBJ2-7	TGCAGCGTCGCGCACAGGGCACGCTACGAGCAGTACTTC	CSVAHRARYEQYF
TRBV2	TRBD1	.	TRBJ2-3	TGTGCCAGCAGTAGACAGGGACCAGATACGCAGTATTTT	CASSRQGPDTQYF
TRBV29-1	.	.	TRBJ2-7	TGCAGCGTTGAAGACTTAGGGCGCCAGTACTTC	CSVEDLGRQYF
TRBV5-1	TRBD2	few	TRBJ2-5	TGCGCCAGCATCCCCGGGACTAGCGGGGGGGCCATCGAGACCCAGTACTTC	CASIPGTSGGAIETQYF
TRBV5-4	TRBD2	few	TRBJ2-3	TGTGCCAGCAGCTTGGAAAGGGGATCGGCGGGGGGGCCCACAGATACGCAGTATTTT	CASSLERGSAGGPTDTQYF
TRBV25-1	.	.	TRBJ1-2	TGTGCCAGCAGTGAGCCACAGGGAGGGGGCTACACCTTC	CASSEPQGGGYTF
TRBV30	.	.	TRBJ1-3	TGTGCCTGGAGCGGGGCGGGAAACACCATATATTTT	CAWSGAGNTIYF
TRBV30	.	once	TRBJ1-5	TGTGCCTGGAGTATGGGGGCGGGTAATCAGCCCCAGCATTTT	CAWSMGAGNQPQHF
TRBV27	TRBD1	.	TRBJ2-2	TGTGCCAGCAGTTTATATGGGACAGGGGACACCGGGGAGCTGTTTTTT	CASSLYGTGDTGELFF
TRBV27	.	once	TRBJ1-1	TGTGCCAGCAGTTCCTCGGACCAGATGAACACTGAAGCTTTCTTT	CASSSSDQMNTEAFF
TRBV25-1	TRBD2	.	TRBJ2-5	TGTGCCAGCAGTGAATATGGGGGGGTACTCCAAGAGACCCAGTACTTC	CASSEYGGVLQETQYF
TRBV5-4	.	few	TRBJ1-1	TGTGCCAGCAGCTTGGAAGGGGCCACTGAAGCTTTCTTT	CASSLEGATEAFF
TRBV18	TRBD1	.	TRBJ2-5	TGTGCCAGCTCACCTCAGGGACAGGGGCAAGAGACCCAGTACTTC	CASSPQGQGQETQYF
TRBV5-1	.	few	TRBJ2-4	TGCGCCAGCAGCACGGAGGGTTATGGGGCCAAAAACATTCAGTACTTC	CASSTEGYGAKNIQYF
TRBV7-2	.	many	TRBJ1-5	TGTGCCAGCAGCAAAGGGGTTTTGCAGCCCCAGCATTTT	CASSKGVLQPQHF
TRBV29-1	TRBD1	.	TRBJ2-7	TGCAGCGGGAGCCGGGACAGAAATGGCGAGCAGTACTTC	CSGSRDRNGEQYF
TRBV29-1	.	.	TRBJ2-5	TGCAGCGCGTGGGGTGGGGCGGAGACCCAGTACTTC	CSAWGGAETQYF
TRBV11-2	.	.	TRBJ2-5	TGTGCCAGCAGCCCTAGTCCTCGGGGAAGGCCAGGAGAGACCCAGTACTTC	CASSPSPRGRPGETQYF
TRBV5-1	.	few	TRBJ1-5	TGCGCCAGTTCCCGGGACTTCAATCAGCCCCAGCATTTT	CASSRDFNQPQHF
TRBV15	.	.	TRBJ2-5	TGTGCCACCAGCAGAGACAGGGGCCTCCAAGAGACCCAGTACTTC	CATSRDRGLQETQYF
TRBV7-3	.	.	TRBJ1-6	TGTGCCAGCAGCTTAGGGCACAGCAATTCACCCCTCCACTTT	CASSLGHSNSPLHF
TRBV30	.	.	TRBJ2-1	TGTGCCTGGAGTGTAAGGGGGGGTGAGGGAAATGAGCAGTTCTTC	CAWSVRGGEGNEQFF
TRBV5-1	.	.	TRBJ2-3	TGCGCCAGCCGGGACTCGAAGGGGTTTAGCACAGATACGCAGTATTTT	CASRDSKGFSTDTQYF
TRBV2	.	.	TRBJ2-6	TGTGCCAGCAGTGAAGCGCGGGGTAGAGGTTCCTCTGGGGCCAACGTCCTGACTTTC	CASSEARGRGSSGANVLTF
TRBV20-1	.	.	TRBJ2-7	TGCAGTGCAACAAGGGGAGACGAGCAGTACTTC	CSATRGDEQYF
TRBV30	.	.	TRBJ1-2	TGTGCCTGGAGTCGTCAGGTGATTAACTATGGCTACACCTTC	CAWSRQVINYGYTF
TRBV2	.	.	TRBJ1-1	TGTGCCAGCGTCAAAGAAACGGACACTGAAGCTTTCTTT	CASVKETDTEAFF
TRBV15	.	.	TRBJ1-5	TGTGCCACCACCCGGGACCGCGTCAATCAGCCCCAGCATTTT	CATTRDRVNQPQHF
TRBV6-5	.	.	TRBJ2-5	TGTGCCAGCACCACAGGGGACCTCGGGAGCGAGACCCAGTACTTC	CASTTGDLGSETQYF
TRBV9	.	.	TRBJ2-7	TGTGCCAGCAGCGTAGGGACGGGCGAGCAGTACTTC	CASSVGTGEQYF
TRBV15	.	.	TRBJ1-5	TGTGCCACCAGCAACTTCGGGGGGGATAGCAATCAGCCCCAGCATTTT	CATSNFGGDSNQPQHF
TRBV28	TRBD1	.	TRBJ1-2	TGTGCCAGCAGATCGACCGGGACAGGGAGGGTTGGCTACACCTTC	CASRSTGTGRVGYTF
TRBV14	.	.	TRBJ1-5	TGTGCCAGCAGCCAAGGGGGGAATCAGCCCCAGCATTTT	CASSQGGNQPQHF
TRBV30	.	once	TRBJ2-5	TGTGCCTGGAGTGTTCCGTTGGGGGAGACCCAGTACTTC	CAWSVPLGETQYF
TRBV30	.	once	TRBJ1-6	TGTGCCTGGAGTAATTCAGATAATTCACCCCTCCACTTT	CAWSNSDNSPLHF
TRBV30	.	.	TRBJ2-4	TGTGCCTGGAGTGTTTCGACCCGTGGCATTCAGTACTTC	CAWSVSTRGIQYF
TRBV29-1	TRBD1	few	TRBJ2-1	TGCAGCGTCCCTCCCACAGGGGCCGCAGGGCAGTTCTTC	CSVPPTGAAGQFF
TRBV9	.	.	TRBJ2-3	TGTGCCAGCAGCCAAGGACTCACCACAGATACGCAGTATTTT	CASSQGLTTDTQYF
TRBV6-6	.	.	TRBJ2-1	TGTGCCAGCAGCCAAGCGGTGCCTTCCTACAATGAGCAGTTCTTC	CASSQAVPSYNEQFF
TRBV19	.	.	TRBJ1-5	TGTGCCAGTAGTTCCTTTGGCGCTCAGCCCCAGCATTTT	CASSSFGAQPQHF
TRBV29-1	.	few	TRBJ1-2	TGCAGCGTTGGCGGCGATGGCTACACCTTC	CSVGGDGYTF
TRBV30	.	.	TRBJ1-1	TGTGCCTGGAGTGGTAAGGTTTCTCAGTGGGCTTTCTTT	CAWSGKVSQWAFF
TRBV29-1	.	.	TRBJ2-7	TGCAGCGCAGGGACGCCTGCCTACGAGCAGTACTTC	CSAGTPAYEQYF
TRBV11-2	.	few	TRBJ1-6	TGTGCCAGCAGCCCACGGGGGGCGTATAATTCACCCCTCCACTTT	CASSPRGAYNSPLHF
TRBV7-2	TRBD1	.	TRBJ1-6	TGTGCCAGCAGCTTAGGGGGGACAGGGTATTCACCCCTCCACTTT	CASSLGGTGYSPLHF
TRBV5-6	TRBD1	.	TRBJ2-6	TGTGCCAGCAGCTTGGGTCCAGGGGGAGTTCACTCTGGGGCCAACGTCCTGACTTTC	CASSLGPGGVHSGANVLTF
TRBV30	.	.	TRBJ1-5	TGTGCCTGGAGGGGGAGAGGCAATCAGCCCCAGCATTTT	CAWRGRGNQPQHF
TRBV30	.	few	TRBJ2-5	TGTGCCTGGAGTGTATGGGGCGCCGGACAAGAGACCCAGTACTTC	CAWSVWGAGQETQYF
TRBV5-1	.	.	TRBJ1-2	TGCGCCAGCAGCCTAGGGACAAACAACTATGGCTACACCTTC	CASSLGTNNYGYTF
TRBV27	TRBD1	few	TRBJ1-1	TGTGCCAGCAGTTCTCGTGGGACAGGGCTTATGAACACTGAAGCTTTCTTT	CASSSRGTGLMNTEAFF